A single T cell receptor (beta chain) is shown here with its context. No antigen is known for it. The CDR3 runs 12 residues. With 1 base removed from V and 2 bases from J, the gap between germline ends came to 6 bases. The germline gives CDR1 DFQATT, CDR2 SNEGSKA (reference sequence). The data stem from a study of breast tumors, draining lymph nodes, adjacent tissues. Each CDR3 protein gets one entry after TCRdb re-called the multiplex PCR reads with MiXCR. The sample records over 35,000 distinct CDR3 sequences, 36% being singletons. Study-wide results and caveats: The data were judged consistent with most tumor T cells coming from lymph node and expanding in tumor. Tumor T cell lymph node origin was a supported hypothesis, not proven. Compared with lymph nodes, tumors were less diverse; compared with nontumor tissue, more.

This chain joins TRBV20-1 and TRBJ2-7; D gene ambiguous. The TCR originated in a female donor with breast cancer. Some clones in this sample may be carry-over from other donors' samples. Input material: breast tumor tissue. This CDR3 reads CSARGSTYEQYF. In nucleotides, the CDR3 is TGCAGTGCTAGAGGGTCGACCTACGAGCAGTACTTC.